This T cell receptor (beta chain) derives from a study of response to subunit inactivated influenza vaccine. Study-wide findings and caveats: The authors proposed limited new T cell recruitment per seasonal influenza vaccination.

TCRdb re-called the RT-PCR reads through MiXCR, storing one row per CDR3 protein. The sample has just under 250,000 distinct CDR3 sequences, 9% to 15% seen once. The V gene's germline CDR1 is ENHRY and CDR2 SYGVKD. V lost 6 bases and J lost 5; bases outside the gene matches: 5. The CDR3 loop spans 14 amino acids. Ten or more counts support this clonotype. Antigen unknown. Sequencing was performed on non-naive T cells sorted from PBMCs, taken 14 to 15 days before vaccination. The chain carries TRBV10-3 and TRBJ2-3; 10 positions agree with TRBD1. This TCR derives from a man aged 45-60 years who received an inactivated influenza vaccine. The CDR3 DNA is TGTGCCATCAGGGGAGGACAGGGGGAAGATACGCAGTATTTT. Protein product: CAIRGGQGEDTQYF.